One sample yielded the 10 T cell receptor beta chains listed below, sequenced in a study of T cells in Graves' hyperthyroidism and ophthalmopathy. RNA transcripts served as the template for amplifying TCR beta CDR3 regions. The HTBI primer set was used in a first-round RT-PCR of the TCR CDR3. TCRdb re-analysed the multiplex PCR reads in MiXCR, keeping a single row per CDR3 protein. Of some 740,000 distinct CDR3 sequences listed, around 15% were seen once; the top ten hold about 9.4%. Sequenced input: blood. The origin of the receptors is a woman under 30 with Graves' hyperthyroidism.

This clonotype was recorded at least ten times. The V gene is TRBV18, the J gene TRBJ2-7; TRBD1 aligns across 8 bases. With V trimmed by 6 bases and J by 2 bases, 12 bases remained unmatched. The CDR3 runs to 16 residues. CDR1 is KGHSH and CDR2 is LQKENI in the germline V gene. The DNA of the CDR3 is TGTGCCAGCTCTCACACAGGGGGTGGCGTCACCTACGAGCAGTACTTC. This encodes CASSHTGGGVTYEQYF.

In its sample, this clonotype was seen a few times. This chain connects TRBV12-3 or TRBV12-4 to TRBJ1-4; D perhaps matches TRBD1 (5 bases). V was cut by 6 bases and J by 0 bases, with 14 bases left in between. The CDR3 length is 16 residues. CDR3 loop: CASSPDSTATNEKLFF. The CDR3, as DNA: TGTGCCAGCAGCCCAGACAGCACGGCAACTAATGAAAAACTGTTTTTT.

In this sample, this clonotype turned up many times. The gene calls are TRBV20-1 and TRBJ2-4; 7 nucleotides agree with TRBD1. The germline V gene encodes CDR1 DFQATT and CDR2 SNEGSKA (reference sequence). The CDR3 loop spans 15 amino acids. The trim removed 6 bases at V and 1 base at J, leaving 9 bases unmatched. The CDR3 nucleotides are TGCAGTGCCAAAACAGGGGTCGTGGCCAAAAACATTCAGTACTTC. Protein sequence: CSAKTGVVAKNIQYF.

At least ten counts were recorded for this clonotype. The rearrangement joins TRBV7-9 to TRBJ2-7, with D tentatively TRBD1 (6 bases). The germline CDR1 and CDR2 sequences are SEHNR and FQNEAQ (reference sequence). The CDR3 loop spans 14 amino acids. Trimming shortened V by 4 bases and J by 5 bases, and 15 bases separated the two germline ends. The CDR3: CASSSRQGKDEQYF. For the CDR3, the DNA is TGTGCCAGCAGCTCACGGCAGGGGAAGGACGAGCAGTACTTC.

This clonotype came up many times. The gene calls are TRBV24-1 and TRBJ2-5, with D perhaps TRBD1 (6 bases). The germline gives CDR1 KGHDR, CDR2 SFDVKD. The CDR3 totals 13 residues. V lost 10 bases and J lost 0, with 11 bases in between. The CDR3 nucleotides read TGTGCCACTAACCGGGACAACCAAGAGACCCAGTACTTC. This encodes CATNRDNQETQYF.

This chain uses TRBV2 with TRBJ1-2; perhaps TRBD1 as D (5 bases). Trimming left V 7 bases short and J 7 bases short, with 13 bases between. Germline V gene lookup returns CDR1 SNHLY and CDR2 FYNNEI. CDR3 length: 12 amino acids. The CDR3 sequence: CASKKDGGGYTF. The CDR3 coding sequence is TGTGCCAGCAAGAAGGATGGGGGTGGCTACACCTTC.

In regard to this clonotype: Possible read error: a much larger clone is one base away. The V gene is TRBV2, the J gene TRBJ2-1; TRBD1 aligns across 9 bases. CDR1 is SNHLY and CDR2 is FYNNEI in the germline V gene. V lost 7 bases to trimming and J lost 9 bases; unmatched junction nucleotides: 10. The CDR3 length is 14 residues. The CDR3 protein is CASIYRGPLREQFF. CDR3 DNA: TGTGCCAGCATCTACAGGGGGCCTCTGCGTGAGCAGTTCTTC.

This clonotype has just a few counts. The chain employs TRBV20-1 and TRBJ1-5, with D maybe TRBD1 (5 bases). V lost 2 bases and J lost 0, with 5 bases in between. Germline CDR1 is DFQATT and CDR2 is SNEGSKA (reference sequence). The CDR3 is 13 residues long. The CDR3 reads CSARQGSNQPQHF. In DNA form, the CDR3 reads TGCAGTGCTAGACAGGGTAGCAATCAGCCCCAGCATTTT.

This clonotype was found many times. This chain joins TRBV5-6 and TRBJ1-4; the D gene is possibly TRBD1 (5 bases). The CDR3 sequence is 15 residues long. V lost 0 bases and J lost 8, with 14 bases in between. Germline lookup yields CDR1 SGHDT and CDR2 YYEEEE. The CDR3 DNA reads as TGTGCCAGCAGCTTGGGGGACTCGCCGTGGGAAAAACTGTTTTTT. Its translation is CASSLGDSPWEKLFF.

V is TRBV7-3 and J is TRBJ2-5, with D tentatively TRBD2 (6 bases). This CDR3 is built from 14 residues. The V gene's germline CDR1 is SGHTA and CDR2 FQGTGA. Between the trimmed V and J ends, which lost 5 bases and 2 bases, there was a span of 12 bases. The DNA for the CDR3 is TGTGCCAGCAGCATTAGCGGTTCTCAAGAGACCCAGTACTTC. This translates into CASSISGSQETQYF.